The 25 T cell receptor beta chains presented below share a single source sample, sequenced in a study of blood T cell repertoires in COVID-19. Clones were read by immunoSEQ multiplex PCR, and TCRdb kept only the in-frame ones, dropping some. This table holds roughly 250,000 clones, 80% to 90% found once. The sequencing sample was made of PBMCs or T cells enriched from blood (not recorded which). These TCRs come from a woman younger than 35 who had recovered from COVID-19.

The chain has TRBV13 and TRBJ2-7; 8 nucleotides line up with TRBD1. There are 15 residues in the CDR3. Per the germline V gene, CDR1 is PRHDT and CDR2 is FYEKMQ (reference sequence). V shed 2 bases and J 3 bases; nucleotides not matched to a gene: 6. The chain's CDR3 is CASSLPGTGRYEQYF. The CDR3, as DNA: TGTGCCAGCAGCTTACCCGGGACAGGTCGCTACGAGCAGTACTTC.

This sequence joins TRBV25-1 and TRBJ1-2; a weak D match, TRBD1 (6 bases). The CDR3 consists of 15 residues. Germline V gives CDR1 MGHDK, CDR2 SYGVNS. V was pared by 4 bases and J by 2 bases, with 14 bases between. The CDR3 nucleotides read TGTGCCAGCAGTGGTGGGCTGGGGGCGAACTATGGCTACACCTTC. Its translation is CASSGGLGANYGYTF.

This rearrangement joins TRBV5-1 to TRBJ2-1; 8 positions match TRBD2. The CDR3 is 14 residues long. Germline CDR1 reads SGHRS; CDR2 reads YFSETQ. With V trimmed by 0 bases and J by 6 bases, 2 bases remained unmatched. CDR3 sequence (DNA): TGCGCCAGCAGCTTGGGGACTAGCCGCAATGAGCAGTTCTTC. Translated: CASSLGTSRNEQFF.

This clone came up once. The V call is TRBV3-1 (or the pseudogene TRBV3-2), the J call TRBJ1-3, with TRBD1 identical over 8 bases. The germline V gene has CDR1 LGHDT and CDR2 YNNKEL (reference sequence). V was clipped by 6 bases and J by 3 bases; unmatched bases: 13. CDR3 length: 17 residues. This chain's CDR3 is CASSPTGASGLGNTIYF. The CDR3 nucleotides read TGTGCCAGCAGTCCGACAGGGGCCTCCGGGCTTGGAAACACCATATATTTT.

The chain uses TRBV3-1 (or the pseudogene TRBV3-2) and TRBJ2-1; 8 bases are a match to TRBD1. The V gene's germline CDR1 is LGHDT and CDR2 YNNKEL (reference sequence). This CDR3 contains 15 residues. V lost 2 bases, J lost 5 bases, and 5 bases stayed unmatched. CDR3 sequence (DNA): TGTGCCAGCAGCCAAATGGGACAGGCCCACAATGAGCAGTTCTTC. It is translated as CASSQMGQAHNEQFF.

This clone was counted between two and nine times. The chain recombines TRBV3-1 (or the pseudogene TRBV3-2) with TRBJ2-2; 7 nucleotides agree with TRBD1. Germline CDR1 LGHDT, CDR2 YNNKEL (reference sequence). V shed 4 bases, J shed 2 bases, and the junction held 7 bases outside the gene matches. This CDR3 region has 16 residues. The CDR3 spells CASSPQGMRNTGELFF. The CDR3, as DNA: TGTGCCAGCAGCCCACAGGGGATGAGAAACACCGGGGAGCTGTTTTTT.

The genes are TRBV19 and TRBJ2-1; the match to TRBD2 covers 9 bases. The CDR3 sequence is 16 residues long. V dropped 6 bases and J dropped 4; count of bases not matched to a gene: 10. CDR1 is LNHDA and CDR2 is SQIVND in the germline V gene (reference sequence). CDR3: CASSLPGGGVYNEQFF. In DNA form, the CDR3 reads TGTGCCAGTAGCCTCCCGGGCGGGGGGGTTTACAATGAGCAGTTCTTC. Looking up the rest from reference TRBV19 and TRBJ2-1 gives the full variable domain: DGGITQSPKYLFRKEGQNVTLSCEQNLNHDAMYWYRQDPGQGLRLIYYSQIVNDFQKGDIAEGYSVSREKKESFPLTVTSAQKNPTAFYLCASSLPGGGVYNEQFFGPGTRLTVL.

V and J are TRBV24-1 and TRBJ2-1; D not resolved. This CDR3 region has 14 residues. CDR1 KGHDR and CDR2 SFDVKD come from the germline V gene. The V end lost 3 bases, the J end lost 7 bases, and 12 bases lay between the germline ends. CDR3 sequence (DNA): TGTGCCACCAGTGATCCCCTGGGCGCAAATGAGCAGTTCTTC. Its translation is CATSDPLGANEQFF.

The CDR3 nucleotides are TGTGCCATCAGTGGAGCCGGTCCTAGCACAGATACGCAGTATTTT. Protein sequence: CAISGAGPSTDTQYF. The chain employs TRBV10-3 and TRBJ2-3; D gene ambiguous. The CDR3 has 15 residues. CDR1 ENHRY and CDR2 SYGVKD come from the germline V gene. Trimming removed 4 bases at V and 0 bases at J, with 11 bases between.

The J gene is TRBJ2-2, the V gene TRBV11-2, with TRBD2 as a possible D gene (6 bases). V was clipped by 1 base and J by 11 bases, with 11 bases between them. The CDR3 sequence is 13 residues long. The germline gives CDR1 SGHAT, CDR2 FQNNGV. CDR3 in amino acids: CASSLVVTSELFF. Here the CDR3 DNA reads TGTGCCAGCAGCTTAGTGGTGACTAGTGAGCTGTTTTTT.

V usage is TRBV9 and J usage is TRBJ1-1; weak D call: TRBD1 (5 bases). This CDR3 has 13 residues. The V end lost 0 bases, the J end lost 11 bases, and 14 bases lay between the germline ends. Germline loops: CDR1 SGDLS, CDR2 YYNGEE. This chain's CDR3 is CASSVANAGDAFF. The CDR3 DNA sequence: TGTGCCAGCAGCGTAGCTAACGCGGGGGACGCTTTCTTT.

The chain links TRBV2 to TRBJ1-5; 7 positions match TRBD1. This CDR3 contains 17 residues. V lost 1 base to trimming and J lost 9 bases; unmatched junction nucleotides: 15. Germline CDR1 and CDR2: SNHLY and FYNNEI. The chain's CDR3 is CASSEETGHFLVRPQHF. The CDR3 bases are TGTGCCAGCAGTGAAGAGACAGGGCACTTCCTCGTGCGGCCCCAGCATTTT.

This chain uses TRBV7-9 with TRBJ1-5; D might be TRBD1 (5 bases). Trimming pared 1 base from V and 2 bases from J, leaving 12 bases between. CDR1 is SEHNR, CDR2 FQNEAQ, per germline (reference sequence). The CDR3 runs to 16 residues. The CDR3 DNA reads TGTGCCAGCAGCTTAGTTCAGGGTCTAGGCAATCAGCCCCAGCATTTT. It specifies CASSLVQGLGNQPQHF.

This clone appeared once. The chain joins TRBV6-1 to TRBJ2-5; possibly TRBD2 for D (5 bases). The CDR3 runs 15 residues. Per germline, CDR1 MNHNS and CDR2 SASEGT. With 1 base removed from V and 5 bases from J, the gap between germline ends came to 14 bases. The CDR3 protein is CASSEDGLAAETQYF. CDR3 DNA sequence: TGTGCCAGCAGTGAAGATGGGCTAGCTGCGGAGACCCAGTACTTC.

A single count supports this clone. The V and J genes are TRBV6-5 and TRBJ1-1; D call uncertain. The CDR3 consists of 12 residues. Germline CDR1 is MNHEY and CDR2 is SVGAGI. Trimming left V 4 bases short and J 4 bases short, with 7 bases between. The CDR3 region has the DNA TGTGCCAGCAGTTCCCCGGGCACTGAAGCTTTCTTT. This codes for CASSSPGTEAFF.

The chain carries TRBV19 and TRBJ2-6; D is ambiguous. Per the germline V gene, CDR1 is LNHDA and CDR2 is SQIVND (reference sequence). This CDR3 is built from 12 residues. The ends were cut back, 3 bases at V and 10 bases at J, with 7 bases in the middle. CDR3 protein: CASSMAENVLTF. CDR3 nucleotide sequence: TGTGCCAGTAGTATGGCTGAAAACGTCCTGACTTTC. Full variable domain (outside the CDR3, taken from reference TRBV19 and TRBJ2-6): DGGITQSPKYLFRKEGQNVTLSCEQNLNHDAMYWYRQDPGQGLRLIYYSQIVNDFQKGDIAEGYSVSREKKESFPLTVTSAQKNPTAFYLCASSMAENVLTFGAGSRLTVL.

This clone was counted a single time. The chain joins TRBV3-1 (or the pseudogene TRBV3-2) to TRBJ2-1; TRBD2 agrees at 9 bases. Germline V CDR1 and CDR2: LGHDT, YNNKEL (reference sequence). V was clipped by 0 bases and J by 0 bases; unmatched bases: 6. The CDR3 is 18 amino acids. CDR3 amino acids: CASSQDPSGASSYNEQFF. In nucleotides, the CDR3 is TGTGCCAGCAGCCAAGATCCTAGCGGGGCCAGCTCCTACAATGAGCAGTTCTTC.

The genes are TRBV6-1 and TRBJ2-7; maybe TRBD1 (6 bases). Germline CDR1 and CDR2: MNHNS and SASEGT. V lost 1 base to trimming and J lost 4 bases, with 8 bases between them. This CDR3 contains 13 residues. CDR3 sequence reads: CASSEGTAYEQYF. The CDR3 nucleotides are TGTGCCAGCAGTGAAGGGACAGCATACGAGCAGTACTTC.

The CDR3 DNA follows: TGCGCCAGCAGCTTGATGTGGGGGGGCAGTATAGATACGCAGTATTTT. Its translation: CASSLMWGGSIDTQYF. The chain links TRBV5-1 to TRBJ2-3; the D gene is possibly TRBD2 (7 bases). Germline lookup yields CDR1 SGHRS and CDR2 YFSETQ. CDR3 size: 16 residues. V lost 1 base and J 5 bases, leaving 17 bases between the germline ends. Full variable domain (remainder filled in from reference TRBV5-1 and TRBJ2-3): KAGVTQTPRYLIKTRGQQVTLSCSPISGHRSVSWYQQTPGQGLQFLFEYFSETQRNKGNFPGRFSGRQFSNSRSEMNVSTLELGDSALYLCASSLMWGGSIDTQYFGPGTRLTVL.

J is TRBJ2-1 and V is TRBV28; 11 bases fit TRBD1. Germline loops: CDR1 MDHEN, CDR2 SYDVKM. The ends lost 6 bases at V and 8 bases at J; junction bases unmatched: 12. There are 16 residues in the CDR3. CDR3 coding DNA: TGTGCCAGCAGGGGCGGACAGGGGGCGCCAGGGGATGAGCAGTTCTTC. Protein sequence: CASRGGQGAPGDEQFF.

The chain joins TRBV9 to TRBJ1-1; D may be TRBD1 (5 bases). The CDR3 spans 14 residues. Trimming took 5 bases from V and 0 from J, leaving 11 bases between them. Germline V gene sequence: CDR1 SGDLS, CDR2 YYNGEE. The CDR3 nucleotides read TGTGCCAGCAGGGAGGAGGGGCTGAACACTGAAGCTTTCTTT. It specifies CASREEGLNTEAFF.

This chain connects TRBV9 to TRBJ1-2; D gene unclear. V was cut by 3 bases and J by 8 bases, with 11 bases left in between. This CDR3 is built from 12 residues. Germline loops: CDR1 SGDLS, CDR2 YYNGEE. CDR3 loop: CASSGGGQGYTF. CDR3 sequence (DNA): TGTGCCAGCAGCGGAGGAGGGCAAGGCTACACCTTC.

This clone was seen a few times. This sequence joins TRBV5-4 and TRBJ1-1; 8 bases are a match to TRBD1. CDR3 length equals 15 residues. Germline V gives CDR1 SGHNT, CDR2 YYREEE (reference sequence). V lost 0 bases and J lost 7; bases outside the gene matches: 8. In nucleotides, the CDR3 is TGTGCCAGCAGCTTGGAACAGGGGGTCAAGGTTGAAGCTTTCTTT. It encodes CASSLEQGVKVEAFF. The full variable domain, in which reference TRBV5-4 and TRBJ1-1 provide the parts outside the CDR3, is ETGVTQSPTHLIKTRGQQVTLRCSSQSGHNTVSWYQQALGQGPQFIFQYYREEENGRGNFPPRFSGLQFPNYSSELNVNALELDDSALYLCASSLEQGVKVEAFFGQGTRLTVV.

The chain is built from TRBV14 and TRBJ2-2; 9 nucleotides line up with TRBD2. This CDR3 contains 16 residues. Germline V lookup: CDR1 SGHDN, CDR2 FVKESK. V shed 4 bases, J shed 1 base, and the junction held 4 bases outside the gene matches. The CDR3 DNA reads as TGTGCCAGCAGCCTCTTTAGCGGGGGGAACACCGGGGAGCTGTTTTTT. Amino acids: CASSLFSGGNTGELFF.

J is TRBJ2-7 and V is TRBV4-1; TRBD1 matches 10 bases. V shed 2 bases, J shed 6 bases, and the junction held 7 bases outside the gene matches. CDR1 and CDR2 from the germline V gene are MGHRA and YSYEKL. The length of the CDR3 is 15 residues. Here the CDR3 reads CASSQYTGQGTEQYF. The CDR3 DNA sequence: TGCGCCAGCAGCCAATACACGGGACAGGGGACCGAGCAGTACTTC.